This TCR beta chain was observed in a study of blood T cells in healthy people across ages. PCR was performed a second time for roughly 7 to 12 cycles using a sample-barcoded 5' primer and a J-beta primer mix. One entry per CDR3 protein, called by TCRdb with MiXCR from the 5' RACE reads. The repertoire consists of about 1,500,000 distinct CDR3 sequences, with 42% occurring once and the leading ten covering 7.9%. Isolation per sample recovered at least 7 million PBMCs. Germline loops: CDR1 DFQATT, CDR2 SNEGSKA (reference sequence). This CDR3 spans 13 amino acids. V was cut by 6 bases and J by 3 bases, with 11 bases left in between.

Input material: blood. V gene TRBV20-1 combines with J gene TRBJ2-2; possibly TRBD2 for D (5 bases). This TCR was sampled from a woman aged 18-29 years in good health. The CDR3: CSATSADTGELFF. The DNA for the CDR3 is TGCAGTGCCACATCAGCGGACACCGGGGAGCTGTTTTTT.